Listed here are 28 T cell receptor beta chains from one sample, sequenced in a study of shared clonotypes between healthy human individuals (dated by TCRdb to 2020 to 2021). Library prep was done by the immunoSEQ multiplex PCR assay. TCRdb carries this immuneACCESS record with in-frame sequences only. Its versions omit some clonotypes, under half of them owing to an unresolved V gene in the studies checked, with the rest unexplained. Present in this sample are approximately 440,000 clones, around 77% of which were seen just once. The ten largest account for about 12% of the sample. Sequencing was done on a sample of PBMCs. The receptors stem from a woman between 35 and 50 years old in good health. Some clones in this sample may be carry-over from other donors' samples.

Regarding this clone: At one end, the junction sequence differs from germline, possibly due to a read error. Other DNA sequences of this sample code for an identical CDR3. V gene TRBV30 combines with J gene TRBJ2-7; possibly TRBD2 for D (5 bases). The CDR3 consists of 13 residues. Per germline, CDR1 GTSNPN and CDR2 SVGIG (reference sequence). The CDR3 DNA reads TGCGCCTTTCGAGGGAGTGCCAACCACGAGCAGTACTTT. Its protein is CAFRGSANHEQYF.

The chain carries TRBV6-1 and TRBJ2-7; 10 nucleotides line up with TRBD2. Germline V gives CDR1 MNHNS, CDR2 SASEGT. Unmatched junction bases numbered 0, after V lost 3 bases and J lost 1 base. There are 14 residues in the CDR3. CDR3 DNA sequence: TGTGCCAGCAGTGAGGGACTAGCGTCCTACGAGCAGTACTTC. Protein product: CASSEGLASYEQYF.

V is TRBV7-9 and J is TRBJ2-5; D remains unclear. V gave up 6 bases and J gave up 5 bases, with 13 bases separating them. This CDR3 is 13 amino acids long. CDR1 and CDR2 from the germline V gene are SEHNR and FQNEAQ (reference sequence). The CDR3 DNA sequence: TGTGCCAGCAGAACCAGGCTTCGGGAGACCCAGTACTTC. Its protein is CASRTRLRETQYF. Combining the CDR3 with reference TRBV7-9 and TRBJ2-5 gives the whole variable domain DTGVSQNPRHKITKRGQNVTFRCDPISEHNRLYWYRQTLGQGPEFLTYFQNEAQLEKSRLLSDRFSAERPKGSFSTLEIQRTEQGDSAMYLCASRTRLRETQYFGPGTRLLVL.

V usage is TRBV19 and J usage is TRBJ2-5, with a possible D match to TRBD2 (6 bases). The CDR3 runs 15 residues. CDR1 is LNHDA and CDR2 is SQIVND in the germline V gene (reference sequence). Between the trimmed V and J ends, which lost 3 bases and 2 bases, there was a span of 13 bases. The CDR3 nucleotides are TGTGCCAGTAGTATCGAGACTAGTGGGCAAGAGACCCAGTACTTC. Amino acid sequence: CASSIETSGQETQYF.

This clone was observed a single time. V gene TRBV19 combines with J gene TRBJ1-1, with D possibly matching TRBD1 (5 bases). The CDR3 extends over 16 amino acids. The V gene lost 1 base and the J gene lost 0 bases, with 12 bases spanning the gap. The germline gives CDR1 LNHDA, CDR2 SQIVND (reference sequence). CDR3 DNA: TGTGCCAGTAGTATAGGCGACAGAACTTTGAACACTGAAGCTTTCTTT. Translated, it gives CASSIGDRTLNTEAFF.

V usage is TRBV27 and J usage is TRBJ2-5; tentative D call: TRBD1 (6 bases). Germline-derived CDR1 and CDR2 are MNHEY and SMNVEV (reference sequence). The V gene lost 5 bases and the J gene lost 2 bases, with 12 bases spanning the gap. The CDR3 is made up of 14 amino acids. CDR3 sequence: CASSRPGAQETQYF. In nucleotides, the CDR3 is TGTGCCAGCAGTCGACCAGGGGCGCAAGAGACCCAGTACTTC.

V and J are TRBV30 and TRBJ2-1; D is unresolved. The CDR3 totals 16 residues. V lost 0 bases and J 1 base, leaving 13 bases between the germline ends. Germline CDR1 is GTSNPN and CDR2 is SVGIG (reference sequence). The chain's CDR3 is CAWSVHRSASYNEQFF. CDR3 in DNA: TGTGCCTGGAGTGTACACCGGTCGGCATCCTACAATGAGCAGTTCTTC.

The count of this clone is one. A much bigger clone sits one base away, suggesting this may be a read error. The chain employs TRBV4-2 and TRBJ2-1; 12 bases map to TRBD2. The CDR3 covers 16 residues. Trimming took 3 bases from V and 2 from J; bases not matched to a gene: 2. From germline, CDR1 is LGHNA and CDR2 YNFKEQ. CDR3 in amino acids: CASSHLAGGTYNEQFF. In DNA form, the CDR3 reads TGTGCCAGCAGCCACCTAGCGGGAGGGACCTACAATGAGCAGTTCTTC.

J is TRBJ2-7 and V is TRBV5-1; 12 bases align to TRBD1. The germline V gene has CDR1 SGHRS and CDR2 YFSETQ. This CDR3 has 17 amino acids. The ends lost 0 bases at V and 5 bases at J; junction bases unmatched: 9. The CDR3 region has the DNA TGCGCCAGCAGCTTGGCCGGGACAGGGGGCGCTATCGACGAGCAGTACTTC. This encodes CASSLAGTGGAIDEQYF.

DNA for the CDR3: TGTGCCAGCAGCCCCACCCCGGGACAGGGAAGAGGGGCCAACGTCCTGACTTTC. This translates into CASSPTPGQGRGANVLTF. The rearrangement joins TRBV9 to TRBJ2-6, with 9 bases fitting TRBD1. The CDR3 is 18 residues long. With V trimmed by 4 bases and J by 4 bases, 12 bases remained unmatched. From germline, CDR1 is SGDLS and CDR2 YYNGEE. Supplemented by reference TRBV9 and TRBJ2-6, the full variable domain reads DSGVTQTPKHLITATGQRVTLRCSPRSGDLSVYWYQQSLDQGLQFLIQYYNGEERAKGNILERFSAQQFPDLHSELNLSSLELGDSALYFCASSPTPGQGRGANVLTFGAGSRLTVL.

This clone was seen more than once but under ten times. This rearrangement joins TRBV7-9 to TRBJ1-3; perhaps TRBD1 as D (6 bases). The CDR3 has 15 amino acids. V lost 2 bases and J lost 0, with 8 bases in between. The germline V gene encodes CDR1 SEHNR and CDR2 FQNEAQ (reference sequence). The DNA for the CDR3 is TGTGCCAGCAGCTTAACAGGGCGCTCTGGAAACACCATATATTTT. It yields the protein CASSLTGRSGNTIYF.

The chain couples TRBV27 to TRBJ1-2; 8 bases align to TRBD1. CDR1 and CDR2 (germline): MNHEY, SMNVEV (reference sequence). With 5 bases clipped from V and 4 bases from J, the junction kept 9 bases outside the gene matches. This CDR3 spans 15 amino acids. The CDR3 nucleotides read TGTGCCAGCAGTCGAACAGGGGGTAAAGGCTATGGCTACACCTTC. Protein sequence: CASSRTGGKGYGYTF.

The chain uses TRBV2 and TRBJ2-1; D is perhaps TRBD2 (7 bases). V dropped 7 bases and J dropped 10 bases, with 20 bases sitting between them. CDR1 is SNHLY, CDR2 FYNNEI, per germline. This CDR3 is 14 amino acids long. CDR3 bases: TGTGCCAGCAACCCCATTGGGGGGGCGGGCGAGCAGTTCTTC. This encodes CASNPIGGAGEQFF.

This clone has a single count. The chain carries TRBV5-1 and TRBJ2-1, with 7 bases identical to TRBD2. Germline lookup yields CDR1 SGHRS and CDR2 YFSETQ. J was trimmed by 8 bases and V by 0 bases; bases with no gene match: 8. CDR3 length: 15 residues. CDR3 nucleotides: TGCGCCAGCAGCTTGGAGTGGCGGGAGTGGGATGAGCAGTTCTTC. Translation: CASSLEWREWDEQFF.

Note on this clone: A much more abundant neighbour one base away suggests this may be a read error. CDR3 protein: CASRGSSGDQETQYF. CDR3 sequence (DNA): TGTGCCAGCAGAGGAAGTAGCGGGGACCAAGAGACCCAGTACTTC. This chain connects TRBV6-4 to TRBJ2-5; 8 bases match TRBD2. The germline gives CDR1 MRHNA, CDR2 SNTAGT. Trimming at V came to 6 bases and at J to 0 bases, leaving 6 bases not matched to a gene. The CDR3 is made up of 15 amino acids.

V and J are TRBV11-2 and TRBJ1-2; no definite D call. From germline, CDR1 is SGHAT and CDR2 FQNNGV. This CDR3 is 16 amino acids long. V was shortened by 5 bases and J by 6 bases, with 22 bases between the two germline ends. This CDR3 reads CASSGTRRSAGNGYTF. DNA for the CDR3: TGTGCCAGCAGCGGCACCCGACGGTCGGCGGGTAATGGCTACACCTTC.

This rearrangement joins TRBV28 to TRBJ2-1; D perhaps matches TRBD1 (6 bases). Germline V gene lookup returns CDR1 MDHEN and CDR2 SYDVKM. The CDR3 has 11 amino acids. The V end lost 6 bases, the J end lost 9 bases, and 9 bases lay between the germline ends. The CDR3 spells CASRNRAEQFF. CDR3 coding DNA: TGTGCCAGCAGAAACAGGGCTGAGCAGTTCTTC.

This clone was seen ten or more times. In the same sample, other DNA sequences code for this CDR3. The J gene is TRBJ2-5, the V gene TRBV6-1; weak D call: TRBD2 (7 bases). Germline values: CDR1 MNHNS, CDR2 SASEGT. V was shortened by 0 bases and J by 7 bases, with 15 bases between the two germline ends. This CDR3 region has 15 residues. This CDR3 reads CASSEAEGGLGTQYF. The CDR3 DNA sequence: TGTGCCAGCAGTGAAGCGGAGGGGGGGTTAGGGACCCAGTACTTC.

The chain combines TRBV5-1 with TRBJ2-5; tentatively, D is TRBD1 (5 bases). Germline assignment: CDR1 SGHRS and CDR2 YFSETQ. Trimming took 1 base from V and 2 from J, leaving 9 bases between them. The CDR3 extends over 14 amino acids. CDR3 in DNA: TGCGCCAGCAGCTTGCTGGACAATCAAGAGACCCAGTACTTC. It translates to CASSLLDNQETQYF.

Remarks on this clone: It may be a read error: a sequence one base away is much more abundant. V is TRBV10-3 and J is TRBJ1-5; TRBD1 agrees at 10 bases. This CDR3 has 14 residues. CDR1 is ENHRY, CDR2 SYGVKD, per germline. The CDR3 here is CATSLGTGDQPQHF. The CDR3 DNA follows: TGTGCCACCAGTTTAGGGACAGGGGATCAGCCCCAGCATTTT.

At least ten counts were recorded for this clone. The rearrangement joins TRBV6-6 to TRBJ1-1, with D uncertain. This CDR3 is 13 amino acids long. Germline lookup yields CDR1 MNHNY and CDR2 SVGAGI (reference sequence). Trimming took 2 bases from V and 1 from J, leaving 5 bases between them. The CDR3 region is CASSYEGNTEAFF. CDR3 coding DNA: TGTGCCAGCAGTTACGAGGGGAACACTGAAGCTTTCTTT.

CDR3 loop: CASSAGRQGLETQYF. The CDR3, as DNA: TGTGCCAGCAGTGCCGGAAGACAGGGTCTAGAGACCCAGTACTTC. The rearrangement links TRBV2 to TRBJ2-5; 7 bases match TRBD1. Germline V gene data show CDR1 as SNHLY and CDR2 as FYNNEI. After removal of 4 bases from V and 4 bases from J, the junction contained 9 bases not matched to a gene. The CDR3 covers 15 residues. Full variable domain (remainder filled in from reference TRBV2 and TRBJ2-5): EPEVTQTPSHQVTQMGQEVILRCVPISNHLYFYWYRQILGQKVEFLVSFYNNEISEKSEIFDDQFSVERPDGSNFTLKIRSTKLEDSAMYFCASSAGRQGLETQYFGPGTRLLVL.

For this clone: A far larger clone differs by one base, so this is likely a read error. The chain employs TRBV25-1 and TRBJ1-3, with a weak D call TRBD1 (6 bases). This CDR3 has 13 amino acids. Deletions cut 5 bases from V and 3 bases from J, with 8 bases between. Looked up from germline, CDR1 is MGHDK and CDR2 is SYGVNS. The CDR3 loop is CASSKQGGNTIYF. CDR3 in DNA: TGTGCCAGCAGTAAACAGGGTGGAAACACCATATATTTT. The full variable domain, its missing parts supplied by reference TRBV25-1 and TRBJ1-3, is EADIYQTPRYLVIGTGKKITLECSQTMGHDKMYWYQQDPGMELHLIHYSYGVNSTEKGDLSSESTVSRIRTEHFPLTLESARPSHTSQYLCASSKQGGNTIYFGEGSWLTVV.

About this clone itself: This likely came from a read error, as a far larger clone is one base away. This chain links TRBV29-1 with TRBJ2-1, with D perhaps matching TRBD1 (5 bases). The CDR3 has 12 amino acids. The V and J ends lost 3 bases and 12 bases respectively, with 15 bases between them. Germline loops: CDR1 SQVTM, CDR2 ANQGSEA. This chain's CDR3 is CSVEFGAQGQFF. In DNA form, the CDR3 reads TGCAGCGTTGAGTTTGGAGCCCAGGGGCAGTTCTTC.

A note on this clone: This may be a read error: a much more frequent sequence differs by one nucleotide. This chain links TRBV27 with TRBJ2-7; 10 nucleotides match TRBD2. The CDR3 is made up of 17 amino acids. Germline CDR1 is MNHEY and CDR2 is SMNVEV (reference sequence). V was pared by 3 bases and J by 6 bases, with 14 bases of the junction left unmatched. CDR3 in amino acids: CASSFTPLAGGLPEQYF. The CDR3 DNA reads TGTGCCAGCAGTTTCACCCCGTTAGCGGGAGGACTCCCCGAGCAGTACTTC.

The V call is TRBV10-3, the J call TRBJ2-3; no definite D call. The germline V and J ends were trimmed by 2 bases and 3 bases, with 6 bases remaining between them. Germline loops: CDR1 ENHRY, CDR2 SYGVKD. This CDR3 spans 13 amino acids. The CDR3 coding sequence is TGTGCCATCAGTGAGATCCAAACAGATACGCAGTATTTT. This translates into CAISEIQTDTQYF.

CDR3 sequence (DNA): TGTGCCAGTAGTATGTGGGAAAACAACAATCAGCCCCAGCATTTT. Amino acids: CASSMWENNNQPQHF. V is TRBV19 and J is TRBJ1-5; no reliable D call. V was clipped by 3 bases and J by 3 bases, with 12 bases between them. The CDR3 is 15 residues long. Germline-derived CDR1 and CDR2 are LNHDA and SQIVND (reference sequence).

Points on this clone: This likely reflects a read error, since a far larger clone is one base away. Other nucleotide sequences from this sample produce the same CDR3. This CDR3 is CASSHGTIYEQYF. The CDR3 coding sequence is TGCGCCAGCAGTCACGGAACAATTTACGAGCAGTACTTC. The V and J genes are TRBV5-1 and TRBJ2-7; D is ambiguous. CDR3 length: 13 amino acids. Germline CDR1 is SGHRS and CDR2 is YFSETQ. The germline V and J ends were trimmed by 5 bases and 4 bases, with 13 bases remaining between them.